This entry is about one TCR beta chain. Its specificity is not known. The data originate from a study of CD8 T cells in ankylosing spondylitis. Findings and caveats of the study: Some motif variants had been reported before (in reactive arthritis synovial fluid and blood). Significant enrichment of disease-linked clones was reported in matched ankylosing spondylitis synovial fluid. Disease-linked clones proved CD8+ and comparatively uncommon in peripheral blood. A motif in TCR beta, a set of about 8 highly homologous variants, appeared characteristic of ankylosing spondylitis blood.

The germline CDR1 and CDR2 sequences are LNHNV and YYDKDF (reference sequence). Trimming stripped 1 base from V and 15 bases from J, with 16 bases between. The CDR3 contains 13 residues. Quantitative 5'-RACE with molecular barcodes produced the TCR beta libraries. TCRdb passed the 5' RACE reads through MiXCR, listing each CDR3 protein once. The sample lists 700,000 to 1,000,000 distinct CDR3 sequences; about 11% were seen once. The TCR sequence derives from a male donor with ankylosing spondylitis. The source material was blood, either unsorted or a sorted T cell fraction (not recorded which). The V and J genes are TRBV15 and TRBJ2-1; D remains unclear. DNA of the CDR3: TGTGCCACCAGCAGAGGAGATTTCGCCCCGAGGTTCTTC. Its translation: CATSRGDFAPRFF. The whole variable domain, filled in from reference TRBV15 and TRBJ2-1, reads DAMVIQNPRYQVTQFGKPVTLSCSQTLNHNVMYWYQQKSSQAPKLLFHYYDKDFNNEADTPDNFQSRRPNTSFCFLDIRSPGLGDTAMYLCATSRGDFAPRFFGPGTRLTVL.